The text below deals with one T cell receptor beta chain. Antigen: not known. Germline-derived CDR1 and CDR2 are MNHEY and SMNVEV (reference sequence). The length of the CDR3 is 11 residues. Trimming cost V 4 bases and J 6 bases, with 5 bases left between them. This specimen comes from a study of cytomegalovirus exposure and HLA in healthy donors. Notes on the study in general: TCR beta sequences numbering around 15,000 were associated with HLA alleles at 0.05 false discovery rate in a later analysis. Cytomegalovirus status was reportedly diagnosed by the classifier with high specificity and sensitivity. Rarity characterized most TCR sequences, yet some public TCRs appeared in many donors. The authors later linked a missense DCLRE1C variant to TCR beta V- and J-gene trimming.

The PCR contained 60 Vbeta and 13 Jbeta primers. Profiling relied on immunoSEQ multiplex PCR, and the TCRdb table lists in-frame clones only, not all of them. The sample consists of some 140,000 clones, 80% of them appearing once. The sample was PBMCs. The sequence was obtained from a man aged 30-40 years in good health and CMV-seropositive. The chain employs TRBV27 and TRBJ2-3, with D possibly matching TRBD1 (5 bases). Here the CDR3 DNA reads TGTGCCAGCAGTTCAGGGGATACGCAGTATTTT. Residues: CASSSGDTQYF.